This T cell receptor beta chain was recovered during a study of T cells in Graves' hyperthyroidism and ophthalmopathy. Researchers took RNA transcripts and amplified the TCR beta CDR3 regions from them. First-round RT-PCR of the TCR CDR3 relied on the HTBI primer set. TCRdb ran MiXCR on the multiplex PCR reads and lists one entry per CDR3 protein. The sample has approximately 400,000 distinct CDR3 sequences, roughly 12% seen once; the top ten hold about a fifth. The CDR3 is made up of 13 amino acids. Trimming took 2 bases from V and 10 from J; bases not matched to a gene: 5. Germline lookup yields CDR1 SGHAT and CDR2 FQNNGV. The diagnostic basis comprised clinical symptoms, serum thyroxine and TRAb, thyroid ultrasound and orbital computed tomography. This clonotype was counted ten times or more.

The V call is TRBV11-2, the J call TRBJ2-1; 7 positions match TRBD1. The sequenced material came from blood. The TCR originated in a man aged 25-45 years with Graves' hyperthyroidism that later progressed to Graves' ophthalmopathy. CDR3 DNA sequence: TGTGCCAGCAGCTTACTTAGGGGACAGGAGCAGTTCTTC. Translation: CASSLLRGQEQFF.